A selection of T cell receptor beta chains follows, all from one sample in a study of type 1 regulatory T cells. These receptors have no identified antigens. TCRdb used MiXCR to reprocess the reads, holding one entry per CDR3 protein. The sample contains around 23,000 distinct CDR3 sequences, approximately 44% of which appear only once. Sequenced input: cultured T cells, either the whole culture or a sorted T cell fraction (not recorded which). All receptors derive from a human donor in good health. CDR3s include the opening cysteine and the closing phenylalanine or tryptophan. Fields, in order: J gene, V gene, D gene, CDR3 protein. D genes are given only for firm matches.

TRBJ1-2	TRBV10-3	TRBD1	CAISAIQGAVGGYTF
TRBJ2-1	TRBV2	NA	CASSPFDEQFF
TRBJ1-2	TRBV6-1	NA	CASSARRDGGWGPSGYTF
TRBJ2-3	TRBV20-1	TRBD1	CSASLRRGPDTQYF
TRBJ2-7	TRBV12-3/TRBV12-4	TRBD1	CASSYGTVGEQYF
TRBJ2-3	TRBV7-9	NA	CASSFRDSTVDTQYF
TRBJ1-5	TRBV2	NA	CASSRDRASNQPQHF
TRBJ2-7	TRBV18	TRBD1	CASSFTDRDSYEQYF
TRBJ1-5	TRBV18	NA	CASSTGTPVWPQHF
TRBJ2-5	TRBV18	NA	CASSPPSVEETQYF
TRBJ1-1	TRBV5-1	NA	CASSQAGPAGTEAFF
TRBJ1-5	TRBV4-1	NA	CASSQGLAGIANQPQHF
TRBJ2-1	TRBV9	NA	CASSGRGLYNEQFF
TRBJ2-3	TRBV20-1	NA	CSASRGGFTDTQYF
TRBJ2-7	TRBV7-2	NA	CASSLDEVSYEQYF
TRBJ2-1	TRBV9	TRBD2	CASSVLAGVHNEQFF
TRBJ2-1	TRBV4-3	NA	CASSSTTPWLHEQFF